This TCR beta chain is from a study of blood T cell repertoires in COVID-19. Study information: Whether acute or convalescent, the COVID-19 samples came from the United States, Italy and Spain.

Libraries were prepared by immunoSEQ multiplex PCR; TCRdb keeps only in-frame clonotypes and omits some of them. The sample has 330,000 or so clones; about 87% are singletons. Germline loops: CDR1 SGHNT, CDR2 YYREEE (reference sequence). The CDR3 has 14 residues. V lost 3 bases to trimming and J lost 5 bases, with 14 bases between them. The Seattle patients joined while their infection was active and were tracked longitudinally afterward. This clonotype originated in a man aged 30 to 45 with COVID-19, enrolled during active disease. The chain employs TRBV5-4 and TRBJ2-5; tentative D call: TRBD2 (5 bases). Sequencing used peripheral blood. CDR3 in amino acids: CASSSTGLGETQYF. The DNA of the CDR3 is TGTGCCAGCAGCTCCACGGGGTTGGGGGAGACCCAGTACTTC.